The 9 T cell receptor beta chains given below trace back to one sample, sequenced in a study of T cell responses to AZD1222 COVID-19 vaccine. Generated by immunoSEQ multiplex PCR, the TCRdb table keeps only in-frame clones and is missing some. The sample has approximately 110,000 clones, roughly 90% seen once. The specimen was peripheral blood, collected on day 0 of AZD1222 vaccination. These receptors were obtained from an adult in good health.

V and J are TRBV21-1 and TRBJ2-2; TRBD2 reflects the table's D call only, with no check against the DNA. TRBV21-1 is a listed pseudogene. The CDR3 consists of 18 residues. CDR3 nucleotide sequence: TGTGCCAGCAGCACCGGGACTAGCGGGAGGACAGGGACCGGGGAGCTGTTTTTT. Residues: CASSTGTSGRTGTGELFF.

The V and J genes are TRBV27 and TRBJ2-6; a weak D match, TRBD2 (5 bases). Trimming stripped 1 base from V and 0 bases from J, with 7 bases between. This CDR3 contains 16 residues. In germline, CDR1 is MNHEY, CDR2 SMNVEV (reference sequence). The CDR3 coding sequence is TGTGCCAGCAGTTTATTTGGGAGCTCTGGGGCCAACGTCCTGACTTTC. This sequence encodes CASSLFGSSGANVLTF.

About this clone itself: The sample holds other DNA sequences that translate to the same CDR3. The rearrangement joins TRBV19 to TRBJ1-5; 7 bases match TRBD1. J gave up 4 bases and V 5 bases, and 2 bases lay outside the gene matches. In germline, CDR1 is LNHDA, CDR2 SQIVND (reference sequence). The CDR3 totals 13 residues. CDR3: CASSRQGNQPQHF. The DNA for the CDR3 is TGTGCCAGTAGTCGACAGGGTAATCAGCCCCAGCATTTT.

This chain uses TRBV18 with TRBJ1-6; 8 bases align to TRBD1. V shed 6 bases and J 8 bases; nucleotides not matched to a gene: 6. CDR1 and CDR2 (germline): KGHSH, LQKENI. The CDR3 loop spans 14 amino acids. CDR3 bases: TGTGCCAGCTCGCCAACACAGGGGGATTCACCCCTCCACTTT. Translated: CASSPTQGDSPLHF.

This chain links TRBV3-1 (or the pseudogene TRBV3-2) with TRBJ2-7, with TRBD2 matching 7 bases. With 0 bases clipped from V and 0 bases from J, the junction kept 11 bases outside the gene matches. The CDR3 consists of 18 residues. Germline V gives CDR1 LGHDT, CDR2 YNNKEL (reference sequence). Written as DNA, the CDR3 is TGTGCCAGCAGCCAAGATGGGAGGGAGGGGCCAAGCTCCTACGAGCAGTACTTC. Amino acids: CASSQDGREGPSSYEQYF.

The rearrangement links TRBV7-2 to TRBJ2-5; D is unclear. In germline, CDR1 is SGHTA, CDR2 FQGNSA. The CDR3 covers 12 residues. V was clipped by 4 bases and J by 4 bases, with 7 bases between them. The DNA for the CDR3 is TGTGCCAGCAGCTGGGCAGGAGAGACCCAGTACTTC. Translating gives CASSWAGETQYF. Full variable domain (missing parts from reference TRBV7-2 and TRBJ2-5): GAGVSQSPSNKVTEKGKDVELRCDPISGHTALYWYRQSLGQGLEFLIYFQGNSAPDKSGLPSDRFSAERTGGSVSTLTIQRTQQEDSAVYLCASSWAGETQYFGPGTRLLVL.

The V call is TRBV9, the J call TRBJ1-2, with D hard to call. Germline values: CDR1 SGDLS, CDR2 YYNGEE. The CDR3 is made up of 16 amino acids. The V gene lost 6 bases and the J gene lost 4 bases, with 22 bases spanning the gap. CDR3 sequence (DNA): TGTGCCAGCACCACCATGTCCGCCGCCCGGGGCTATGGCTACACCTTC. This codes for CASTTMSAARGYGYTF.

The chain joins TRBV2 to TRBJ2-1; possible D gene TRBD2, 7 bases. Trimming left V 3 bases short and J 9 bases short, with 12 bases between. The CDR3 covers 13 residues. In germline, CDR1 is SNHLY, CDR2 FYNNEI. The CDR3 nucleotides read TGTGCCAGCAGTGAGCCCCGGGGGGCTGAGCAGTTCTTC. It is translated as CASSEPRGAEQFF.

V is TRBV5-1 and J is TRBJ2-3; unclear D gene. The CDR3 has 15 residues. Germline V gene data show CDR1 as SGHRS and CDR2 as YFSETQ. The V and J ends lost 4 bases and 1 base respectively, with 13 bases between them. CDR3 sequence (DNA): TGCGCCAGCAGCCCGATCGCGCATGGCACAGATACGCAGTATTTT. This encodes CASSPIAHGTDTQYF.